Given below is one TCR beta chain in context. This specimen comes from a study of T cell changes during pregnancy in multiple sclerosis. Germline CDR1 and CDR2: SGHDN and FVKESK. J lost 1 base, V lost 4 bases, and 2 bases had no gene match. This CDR3 is 14 amino acids long. Libraries were prepared by immunoSEQ multiplex PCR; TCRdb keeps only in-frame clonotypes and omits some of them. The repertoire holds approximately 30,000 clones, with roughly 87% as singletons. The TCR sequence derives from a female donor with multiple sclerosis, enrolled in a pregnancy study. This specimen consisted of CD8+ T cells from peripheral blood mononuclear cells, obtained before pregnancy. The chain is built from TRBV14 and TRBJ2-7; 9 bases align to TRBD1. The CDR3 sequence is CASSPGQGSYEQYF. The CDR3 nucleotides are TGTGCCAGCAGCCCGGGACAGGGATCCTACGAGCAGTACTTC.